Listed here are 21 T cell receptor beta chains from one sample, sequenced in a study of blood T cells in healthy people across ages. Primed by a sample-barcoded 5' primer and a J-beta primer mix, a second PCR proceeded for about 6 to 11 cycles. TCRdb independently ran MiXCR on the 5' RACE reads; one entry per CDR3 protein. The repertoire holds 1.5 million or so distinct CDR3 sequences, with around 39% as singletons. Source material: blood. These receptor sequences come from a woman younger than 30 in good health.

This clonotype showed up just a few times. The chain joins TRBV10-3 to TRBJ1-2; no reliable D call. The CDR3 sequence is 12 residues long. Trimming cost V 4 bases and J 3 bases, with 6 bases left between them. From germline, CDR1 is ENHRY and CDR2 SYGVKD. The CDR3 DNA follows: TGTGCCATCAGTGGGGTGGACTATGGCTACACCTTC. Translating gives CAISGVDYGYTF.

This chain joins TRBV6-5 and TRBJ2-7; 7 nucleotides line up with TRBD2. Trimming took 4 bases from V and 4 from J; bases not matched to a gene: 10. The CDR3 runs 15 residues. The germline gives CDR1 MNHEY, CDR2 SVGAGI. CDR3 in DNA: TGTGCCAGCAGTTTTCGCGTCGGGAGGACGTACGAGCAGTACTTC. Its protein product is CASSFRVGRTYEQYF.

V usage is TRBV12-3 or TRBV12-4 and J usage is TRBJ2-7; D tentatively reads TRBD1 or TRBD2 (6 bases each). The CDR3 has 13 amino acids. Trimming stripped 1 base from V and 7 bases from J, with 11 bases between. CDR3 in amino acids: CASSLGGDNEQYF. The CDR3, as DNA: TGTGCCAGCAGTTTAGGCGGGGACAATGAGCAGTACTTC.

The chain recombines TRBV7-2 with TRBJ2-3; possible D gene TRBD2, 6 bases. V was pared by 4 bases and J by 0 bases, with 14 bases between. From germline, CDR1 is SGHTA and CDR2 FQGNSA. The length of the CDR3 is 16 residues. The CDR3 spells CASSSERTTSTDTQYF. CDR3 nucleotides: TGTGCCAGCAGCTCGGAGCGGACTACTAGCACAGATACGCAGTATTTT. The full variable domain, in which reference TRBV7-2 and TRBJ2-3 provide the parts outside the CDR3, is GAGVSQSPSNKVTEKGKDVELRCDPISGHTALYWYRQSLGQGLEFLIYFQGNSAPDKSGLPSDRFSAERTGGSVSTLTIQRTQQEDSAVYLCASSSERTTSTDTQYFGPGTRLTVL.

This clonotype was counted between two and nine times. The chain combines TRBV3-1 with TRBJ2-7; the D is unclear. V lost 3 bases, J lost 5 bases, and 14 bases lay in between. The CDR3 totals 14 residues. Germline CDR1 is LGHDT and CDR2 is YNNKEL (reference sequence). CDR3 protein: CASSQWPARNEQYF. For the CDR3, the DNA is TGTGCCAGCAGCCAGTGGCCGGCGAGGAACGAGCAGTACTTC.

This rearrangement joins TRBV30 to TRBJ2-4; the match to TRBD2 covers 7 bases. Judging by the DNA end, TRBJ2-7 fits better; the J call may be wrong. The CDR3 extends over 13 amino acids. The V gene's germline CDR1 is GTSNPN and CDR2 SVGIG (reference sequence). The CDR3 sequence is CAWSSGVEYEQYF. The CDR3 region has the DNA TGTGCCTGGAGTAGCGGGGTCGAGTACGAGCAGTACTTC.

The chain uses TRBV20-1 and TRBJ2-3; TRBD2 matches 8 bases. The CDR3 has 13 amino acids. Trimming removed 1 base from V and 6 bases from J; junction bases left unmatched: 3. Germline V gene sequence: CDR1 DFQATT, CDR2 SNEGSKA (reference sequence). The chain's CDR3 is CSARGPSGDTQYF. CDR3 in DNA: TGCAGTGCTAGAGGGCCTAGCGGGGATACGCAGTATTTT.

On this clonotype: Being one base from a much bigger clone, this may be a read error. Written as DNA, the CDR3 is TGCAGCGTTGAAGGGGTTCTAGGGGGTGAGCAGTACTTC. Its translation is CSVEGVLGGEQYF. The chain has TRBV29-1 and TRBJ2-5; D perhaps matches TRBD1 (6 bases). This CDR3 comprises 13 residues. The germline gives CDR1 SQVTM, CDR2 ANQGSEA. V was clipped by 1 base and J by 11 bases, with 17 bases between them.

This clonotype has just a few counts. The CDR3, as DNA: TGTGCCAGCAGTTTACTGGGGGGGCTCAGCGCCTACAATGAGCAGTTCTTC. Translation gives CASSLLGGLSAYNEQFF. The rearrangement uses TRBV27 and TRBJ2-1; D might be TRBD2 (7 bases). Looked up from germline, CDR1 is MNHEY and CDR2 is SMNVEV (reference sequence). CDR3 length: 17 amino acids. Deletions cut 2 bases from V and 2 bases from J, with 16 bases between.

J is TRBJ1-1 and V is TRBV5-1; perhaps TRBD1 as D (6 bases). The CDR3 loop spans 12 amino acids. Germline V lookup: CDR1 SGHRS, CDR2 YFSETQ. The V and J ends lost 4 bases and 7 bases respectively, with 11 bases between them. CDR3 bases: TGCGCCAGCAGCCTGGACAGAAGTGAAGCTTTCTTT. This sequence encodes CASSLDRSEAFF.

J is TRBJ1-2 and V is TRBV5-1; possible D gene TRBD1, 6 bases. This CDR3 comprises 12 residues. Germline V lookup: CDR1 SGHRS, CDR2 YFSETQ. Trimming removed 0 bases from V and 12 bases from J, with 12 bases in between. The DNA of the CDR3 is TGCGCCAGCAGCTTGGAAGGGGGAGTTGACACCTTC. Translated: CASSLEGGVDTF.

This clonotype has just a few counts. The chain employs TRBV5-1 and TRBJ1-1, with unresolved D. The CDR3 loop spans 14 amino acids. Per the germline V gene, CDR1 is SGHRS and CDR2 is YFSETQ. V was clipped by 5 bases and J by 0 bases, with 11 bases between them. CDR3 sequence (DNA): TGCGCCAGCAGGATGTGGACCATGAACACTGAAGCTTTCTTT. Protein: CASRMWTMNTEAFF.

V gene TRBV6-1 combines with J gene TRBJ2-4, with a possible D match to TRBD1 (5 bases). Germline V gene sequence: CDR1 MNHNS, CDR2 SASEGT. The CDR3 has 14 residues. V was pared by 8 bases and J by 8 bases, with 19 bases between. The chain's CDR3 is CASRKRAGLDIQYF. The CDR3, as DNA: TGTGCCAGCCGTAAAAGGGCAGGGTTGGACATTCAGTACTTC.

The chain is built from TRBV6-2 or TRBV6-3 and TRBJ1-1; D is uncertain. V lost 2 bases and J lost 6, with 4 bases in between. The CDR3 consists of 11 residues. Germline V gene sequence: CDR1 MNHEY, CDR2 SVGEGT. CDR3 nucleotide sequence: TGTGCCAGCAGTTACGGGGCTGAAGCTTTCTTT. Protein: CASSYGAEAFF.

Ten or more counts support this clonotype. CDR3 region: CASSQGRTNYGYTF. In DNA, the CDR3 is TGTGCCAGCAGTCAGGGACGGACCAACTATGGCTACACCTTC. The chain couples TRBV6-5 to TRBJ1-2, with a tentative D call TRBD1 (5 bases). Germline CDR1 and CDR2: MNHEY and SVGAGI. This CDR3 comprises 14 residues. The V end lost 5 bases, the J end lost 2 bases, and 12 bases lay between the germline ends.

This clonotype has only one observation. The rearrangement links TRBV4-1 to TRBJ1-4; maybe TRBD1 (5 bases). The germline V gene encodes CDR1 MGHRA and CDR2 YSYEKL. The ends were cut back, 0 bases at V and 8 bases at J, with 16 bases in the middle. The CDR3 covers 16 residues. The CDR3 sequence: CASSQDVGTTREKLFF. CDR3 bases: TGCGCCAGCAGCCAAGATGTGGGGACGACAAGAGAAAAACTGTTTTTT.

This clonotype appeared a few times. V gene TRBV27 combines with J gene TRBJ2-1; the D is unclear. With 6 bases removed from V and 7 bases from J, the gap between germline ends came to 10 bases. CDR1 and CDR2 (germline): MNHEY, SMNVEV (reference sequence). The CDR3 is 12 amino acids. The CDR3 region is CASRHSLNEQFF. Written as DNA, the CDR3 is TGTGCCAGCAGGCATTCTCTAAATGAGCAGTTCTTC.

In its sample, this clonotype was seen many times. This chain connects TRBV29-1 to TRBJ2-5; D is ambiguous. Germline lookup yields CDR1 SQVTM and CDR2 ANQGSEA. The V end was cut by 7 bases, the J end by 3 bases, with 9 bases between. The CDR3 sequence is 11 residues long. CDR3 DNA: TGCAGCGCGGAACAGAAAGAGACCCAGTACTTC. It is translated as CSAEQKETQYF.

The CDR3 nucleotides read TGCGCCAGCAGCGTGGCGCAGGGCTATGAGCAGTTCTTC. Residues: CASSVAQGYEQFF. J is TRBJ2-1 and V is TRBV5-1; possibly TRBD1 for D (5 bases). Trimming removed 4 bases from V and 8 bases from J, with 13 bases in between. The CDR3 sequence is 13 residues long. Germline values: CDR1 SGHRS, CDR2 YFSETQ.

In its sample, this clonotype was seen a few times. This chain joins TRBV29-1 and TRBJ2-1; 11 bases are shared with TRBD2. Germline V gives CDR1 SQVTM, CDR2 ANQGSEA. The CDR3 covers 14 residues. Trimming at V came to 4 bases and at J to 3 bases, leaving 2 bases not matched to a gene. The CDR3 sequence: CSVAGTSGYNEQFF. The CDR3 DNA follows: TGCAGCGTTGCCGGGACTAGCGGCTACAATGAGCAGTTCTTC.

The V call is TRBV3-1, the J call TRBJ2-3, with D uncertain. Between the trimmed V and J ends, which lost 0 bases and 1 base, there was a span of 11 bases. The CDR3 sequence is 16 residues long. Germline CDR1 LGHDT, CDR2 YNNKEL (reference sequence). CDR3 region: CASSQDAKSGTDTQYF. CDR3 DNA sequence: TGTGCCAGCAGCCAAGACGCGAAAAGCGGCACAGATACGCAGTATTTT.